The sequence of this TCR beta chain was determined in a study of T-cell memory formation after mild COVID-19 (TCRdb year 2021). Regarding the complete study: TCR sequence clusters from the two donors were largely donor specific. In a couple of donors, T-cell clones that expanded and contracted after mild COVID-19 were tracked by sequencing TCRalpha and TCRbeta repertoires over time. Two young, previously healthy adult volunteers made up the cohort, one male and one female. General findings and caveats noted by the study authors: From day 15 to 85, contracting clones showed balanced CD4/CD8 phenotypes, whereas a second wave of clones that expanded from day 15 to 37 leaned towards CD4+. The second-wave clones that peaked on day 37 were not confirmed to be SARS-CoV-2 specific. Contracting CD4+ clones were located mainly in the CM and EM memory subsets, whereas CD8+ clones were found to be enriched in EMRA. Only two mild cases were covered in the study, and larger cohorts including severe cases with pre-infection samples were considered necessary. Some responding clones were found in pre-infection memory, which suggests that pre-existing cross-reactive memory T cells took part in the SARS-CoV-2 response.

Looking up the germline V gene yields CDR1 SGHTA and CDR2 FQGNSA. The V end gives up 5 bases and the J end 8 bases, leaving 7 bases in the junction not matched to a gene. Including the terminal cysteine and phenylalanine, the CDR3 comprises 13 residues. The DNA shown is the 39-base CDR3, in frame from base 1. Ficoll-Paque density gradient centrifugation was the method used to isolate PBMCs. This clonotype came up a few times. The antigen it binds to is not known. Nothing much larger sits one base from this clone, and base qualities are not available. The reads were generated on an Illumina NovaSeq 6000. cDNA libraries for TCRalpha and TCRbeta were prepared by 5'RACE using constant-segment primers, with sample barcodes and unique molecular identifiers added. Trizol reagent was used to extract RNA from every sample. The libraries were amplified in two PCR steps, and the second step added a second sample barcode and Illumina TruSeq adapters. Sequencing of libraries was performed on an Illumina NovaSeq with 2 x 150 bp paired-end reads. Per the original workflow: Reads were demultiplexed and collapsed into UMI-guided consensus sequences with migec v1.2.7. With mixcr v2.1.11, UMI consensuses were aligned to TRA and TRB V and J templates and assembled into clonotypes. Clonotypes were classified as expanded or contracted when called significant by both edgeR and NoisET, with noise models trained on biological replicates. For edgeR calls, a false discovery rate-adjusted p below 0.01 and a log2 fold-change threshold of 1 were applied. As an exploratory analysis of dynamics, PCA with hierarchical clustering was applied to max-normalized trajectories of the 1000 most abundant clonotypes. Separately sequenced CD4+ and CD8+ repertoires were used to assign the CD4 or CD8 phenotype of responding clones. The public reads were run again by TCRdb, first through fastp at Q25 and then through MiXCR, and only productive beta chains were kept. Each entry is one CDR3 protein sequence, shown with its most common DNA and genes. The V and J calls come from TCRdb's annotation, not from the publication. A total of about 290,000 distinct CDR3 sequences appear in this sample, around a sixth of them only once. The ten largest account for about a fifth of the sample.

The sequencing sample was made of PBMCs or a T cell subset sorted from them (not recorded which). The clonotype originates from a man aged 18 to 30 who had mild COVID-19 (a few samples of this study predate the infection). The sample titles of this study are shuffled in the database, so cell type and time point are left out; the donor was told from shared clones. This chain is built from TRBV7-2 and TRBJ1-2, with 8 bases matching TRBD1. The DNA sequence is as follows: TGTGCCAGCAGCCAATGGACAGGGTTAGGCTACACCTTC. It specifies CASSQWTGLGYTF. With all but the CDR3 taken from the reference TRBV7-2 and TRBJ1-2 genes, the full variable domain is: GAGVSQSPSNKVTEKGKDVELRCDPISGHTALYWYRQSLGQGLEFLIYFQGNSAPDKSGLPSDRFSAERTGGSVSTLTIQRTQQEDSAVYLCASSQWTGLGYTFGSGTRLTVV.